This section outlines one T cell receptor beta chain sequence together with its context. As yet, its antigen is unknown. This sample is part of a study of response to subunit inactivated influenza vaccine. TCRdb reprocessed the RT-PCR reads via MiXCR and lists one record per CDR3 protein. Of hundreds of thousands of distinct CDR3 sequences listed, around 11% are singletons. The CDR3 runs 17 residues. The ends were cut back, 2 bases at V and 2 bases at J, with 15 bases in the middle. Looked up from germline, CDR1 is LGHNA and CDR2 is YSLEER. Study-level results: The authors offered the suggestion that each seasonal influenza vaccination recruits few new T cells.

This receptor was identified in a man aged 50-60 years who received an inactivated influenza vaccine. The J gene is TRBJ2-2, the V gene TRBV4-3; no clear D. Sequenced material: PBMCs from blood, taken on the day of vaccination. This chain's CDR3 is CASSQSVGTANTGELFF. CDR3 sequence (DNA): TGCGCCAGCAGCCAATCGGTTGGAACAGCCAACACCGGGGAGCTGTTTTTT.